Listed below are T cell receptor beta chains from one sample, sequenced in a study of T cell repertoires in cytomegalovirus infection. TCRdb passed the reads through MiXCR, listing each CDR3 protein once. Here the sample spans 680,000 or so distinct CDR3 sequences, approximately 40% being singletons. Material for sequencing was PBMCs. The source of these receptors is a human donor in good health (CMV status not recorded). Some clones in this sample may be carry-over from other donors' samples. Both conserved end residues are part of each CDR3. Fields, in order: CDR3 length, D gene, V gene, J gene, clone size, CDR3 DNA, CDR3 protein. A D gene is named only where the DNA matches it firmly. The listing skips clone size in some rows; elsewhere it reads once, few, many or a size class.

cdr3_length: 15; d_call: .; v_call: TRBV6-2/TRBV6-3; j_call: TRBJ2-4; clone_size: few; cdr3_nt: TGTGCCAGCAGCCCCCAGGGCCTTGGAAGAAACATTCAGTACTTC; cdr3_aa: CASSPQGLGRNIQYF
cdr3_length: 13; d_call: .; v_call: TRBV10-3; j_call: TRBJ1-5; clone_size: .; cdr3_nt: TGTGCCACCCGCCCGGTTAGCAATCAGCCCCAGCATTTT; cdr3_aa: CATRPVSNQPQHF
cdr3_length: 12; d_call: TRBD1; v_call: TRBV2; j_call: TRBJ2-1; clone_size: .; cdr3_nt: TGTGCCAGCAGCCTCGACAGGGGTCAGCAGTTCTTC; cdr3_aa: CASSLDRGQQFF
cdr3_length: 15; d_call: TRBD1; v_call: TRBV4-1; j_call: TRBJ1-4; clone_size: .; cdr3_nt: TGCGCCAGCAGCCGATCCGGGACAGGGCGTGAAAAACTGTTTTTT; cdr3_aa: CASSRSGTGREKLFF
cdr3_length: 16; d_call: TRBD1; v_call: TRBV29-1; j_call: TRBJ1-2; clone_size: few; cdr3_nt: TGCAGCGTTTGGGGGGGAGACAGGGTCGTGGACTATGGCTACACCTTC; cdr3_aa: CSVWGGDRVVDYGYTF
cdr3_length: 17; d_call: TRBD1; v_call: TRBV19; j_call: TRBJ1-5; clone_size: few; cdr3_nt: TGTGCCAGTAGTCTAGGACAGGAACGGAGGGAGGACCAGCCCCAGCATTTT; cdr3_aa: CASSLGQERREDQPQHF
cdr3_length: 15; d_call: .; v_call: TRBV7-9; j_call: TRBJ1-1; clone_size: .; cdr3_nt: TGTGCCAGCAGCCCGCCGGCCGGTAGGGACACTGCAGCTTTCTTT; cdr3_aa: CASSPPAGRDTAAFF
cdr3_length: 15; d_call: TRBD1; v_call: TRBV10-3; j_call: TRBJ2-5; clone_size: .; cdr3_nt: TGTGCCATCAGTGAGAGTGGCAGGGGGCAGAAGACCCAGTACTTC; cdr3_aa: CAISESGRGQKTQYF
cdr3_length: 17; d_call: TRBD1; v_call: TRBV4-1; j_call: TRBJ1-2; clone_size: .; cdr3_nt: TGCGCCAGCAGCCAGCCTTTGGGGACAGGGCATAACTATGGCTACACCTTC; cdr3_aa: CASSQPLGTGHNYGYTF
cdr3_length: 15; d_call: TRBD1; v_call: TRBV20-1; j_call: TRBJ1-6; clone_size: few; cdr3_nt: TGCAGTGCTAGGCTAAGACAGGGACCTAATTCACCCCTCCACTTT; cdr3_aa: CSARLRQGPNSPLHF
cdr3_length: 14; d_call: .; v_call: TRBV12-3/TRBV12-4; j_call: TRBJ2-4; clone_size: .; cdr3_nt: TGTGCCAGCAGTCCGGGTCCGGAGGGGAACATTCAGTACTTC; cdr3_aa: CASSPGPEGNIQYF
cdr3_length: 15; d_call: .; v_call: TRBV7-2; j_call: TRBJ1-1; clone_size: .; cdr3_nt: TGTGCCAGCAGCCGAACATGGTCGGGGTGGACTGAAGCTTTCTTT; cdr3_aa: CASSRTWSGWTEAFF
cdr3_length: 17; d_call: .; v_call: TRBV13; j_call: TRBJ1-3; clone_size: .; cdr3_nt: TGTGCCAGCAGCTTAAAATGGTTGGACAGCTCTGGAAACACCATATATTTT; cdr3_aa: CASSLKWLDSSGNTIYF
cdr3_length: 18; d_call: .; v_call: TRBV11-1; j_call: TRBJ2-5; clone_size: .; cdr3_nt: TGTGCCAGCAGCTCCTTCAGTAGCCGGACAGTGTACCAAGAGACCCAGTACTTC; cdr3_aa: CASSSFSSRTVYQETQYF
cdr3_length: 14; d_call: .; v_call: TRBV11-3; j_call: TRBJ2-2; clone_size: many; cdr3_nt: TGTGCCAGCAGCTTAGGTTTCGACACCGGGGAGCTGTTTTTT; cdr3_aa: CASSLGFDTGELFF
cdr3_length: 15; d_call: .; v_call: TRBV5-6; j_call: TRBJ2-3; clone_size: .; cdr3_nt: TGTGCCAGCAGCCCCGATGGGGGGGCTGGAGATACGCAGTATTTT; cdr3_aa: CASSPDGGAGDTQYF
cdr3_length: 17; d_call: TRBD2; v_call: TRBV7-6; j_call: TRBJ2-5; clone_size: .; cdr3_nt: TGTGCCAGCAGCCGGCCCAGCGGGGAACGGTCTAAAGAGACCCAGTACTTC; cdr3_aa: CASSRPSGERSKETQYF